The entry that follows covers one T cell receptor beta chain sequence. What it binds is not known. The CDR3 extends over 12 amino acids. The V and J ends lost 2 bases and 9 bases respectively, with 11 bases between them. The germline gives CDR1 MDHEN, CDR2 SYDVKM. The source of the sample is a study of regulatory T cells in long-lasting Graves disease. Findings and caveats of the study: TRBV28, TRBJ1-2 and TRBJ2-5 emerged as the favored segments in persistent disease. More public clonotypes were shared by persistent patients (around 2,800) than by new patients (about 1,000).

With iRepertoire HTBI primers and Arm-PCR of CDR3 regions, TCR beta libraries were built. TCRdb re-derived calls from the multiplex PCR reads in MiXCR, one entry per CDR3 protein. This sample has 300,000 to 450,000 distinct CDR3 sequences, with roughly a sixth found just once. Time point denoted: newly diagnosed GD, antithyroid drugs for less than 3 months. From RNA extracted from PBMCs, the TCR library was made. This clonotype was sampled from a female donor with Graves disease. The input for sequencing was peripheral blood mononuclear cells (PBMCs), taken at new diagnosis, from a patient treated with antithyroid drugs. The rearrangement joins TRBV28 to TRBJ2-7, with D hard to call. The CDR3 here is CASSLNRRGQYF. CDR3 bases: TGTGCCAGCAGTTTAAATCGGAGAGGGCAGTACTTC.